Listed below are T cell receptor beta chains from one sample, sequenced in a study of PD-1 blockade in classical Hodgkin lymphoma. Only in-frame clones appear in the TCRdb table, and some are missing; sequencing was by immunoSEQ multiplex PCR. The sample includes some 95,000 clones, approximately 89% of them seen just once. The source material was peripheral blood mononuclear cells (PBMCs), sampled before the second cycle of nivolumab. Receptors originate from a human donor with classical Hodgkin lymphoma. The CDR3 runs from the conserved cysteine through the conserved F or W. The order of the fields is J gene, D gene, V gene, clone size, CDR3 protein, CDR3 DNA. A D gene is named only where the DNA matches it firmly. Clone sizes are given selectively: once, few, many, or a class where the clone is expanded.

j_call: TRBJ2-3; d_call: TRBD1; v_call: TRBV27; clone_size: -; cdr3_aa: CASSSTGRNADTQYF; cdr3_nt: TGTGCCAGCAGTTCGACAGGGAGAAATGCAGATACGCAGTATTTT
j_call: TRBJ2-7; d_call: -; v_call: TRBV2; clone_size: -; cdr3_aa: CASSEVQEIHEQYF; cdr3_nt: TGTGCCAGCAGTGAGGTTCAGGAGATCCACGAGCAGTACTTC
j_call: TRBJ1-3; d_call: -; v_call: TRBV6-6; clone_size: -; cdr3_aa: CASSYSGQTGNTIYF; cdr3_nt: TGTGCCAGCAGTTACTCGGGACAAACTGGAAACACCATATATTTT
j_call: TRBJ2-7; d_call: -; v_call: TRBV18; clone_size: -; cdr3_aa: CASSRASQAYEQYF; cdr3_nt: TGTGCCAGCTCACGGGCCAGTCAAGCCTACGAGCAGTACTTC
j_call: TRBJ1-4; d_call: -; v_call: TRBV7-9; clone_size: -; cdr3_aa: CASSSLRSREKLFF; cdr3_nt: TGTGCCAGCAGCTCACTGCGGTCCCGGGAAAAACTGTTTTTT
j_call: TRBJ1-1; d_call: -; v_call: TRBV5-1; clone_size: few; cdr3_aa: CASSLVGQNAEAFF; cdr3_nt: TGCGCCAGCAGCTTGGTAGGACAGAACGCTGAAGCTTTCTTT
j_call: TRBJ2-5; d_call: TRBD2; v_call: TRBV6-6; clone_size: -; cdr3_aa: CASSLLAGGLETQYF; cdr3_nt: TGTGCCAGCAGCCTACTAGCGGGGGGGCTGGAGACCCAGTACTTC
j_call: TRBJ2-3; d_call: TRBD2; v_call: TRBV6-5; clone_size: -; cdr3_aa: CASSYEGTRVSDTQYF; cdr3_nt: TGTGCCAGCAGTTACGAGGGGACTAGAGTCTCAGATACGCAGTATTTT
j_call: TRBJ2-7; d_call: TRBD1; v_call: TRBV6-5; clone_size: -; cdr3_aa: CASGDSMKGEQYF; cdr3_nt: TGTGCCAGCGGGGACAGTATGAAGGGGGAGCAGTACTTC
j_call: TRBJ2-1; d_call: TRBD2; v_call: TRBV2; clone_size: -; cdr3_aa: CASSAFVLAGVGDEQFF; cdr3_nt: TGTGCCAGCAGTGCCTTCGTACTAGCGGGAGTGGGGGATGAGCAGTTCTTC
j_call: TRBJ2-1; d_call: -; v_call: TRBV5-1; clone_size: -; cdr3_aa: CASRGARDLYNEQFF; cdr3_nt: TGCGCCAGCAGGGGGGCGCGGGACCTCTACAATGAGCAGTTCTTC
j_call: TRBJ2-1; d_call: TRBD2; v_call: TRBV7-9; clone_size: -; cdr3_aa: CASSSPMTSGGYNEQFF; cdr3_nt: TGTGCCAGCAGCTCCCCGATGACTAGCGGAGGCTACAATGAGCAGTTCTTC
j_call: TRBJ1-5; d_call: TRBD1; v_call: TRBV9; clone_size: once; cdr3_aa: CASSAGQGGNQPQHF; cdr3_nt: TGTGCCAGCAGCGCTGGACAGGGGGGCAATCAGCCCCAGCATTTT
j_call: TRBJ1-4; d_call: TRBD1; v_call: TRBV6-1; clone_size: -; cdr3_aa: CASRGGQGFLELFF; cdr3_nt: TGTGCCAGCAGGGGGGGACAGGGGTTCCTGGAACTGTTTTTT
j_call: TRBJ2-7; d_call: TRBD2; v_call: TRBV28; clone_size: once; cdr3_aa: CASTPIGLAGGSYEQYF; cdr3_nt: TGTGCCAGCACCCCCATAGGGCTAGCGGGAGGAAGCTACGAGCAGTACTTC
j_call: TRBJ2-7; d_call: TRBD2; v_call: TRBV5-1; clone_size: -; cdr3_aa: CASSLSGGSYEQYF; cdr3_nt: TGCGCCAGCAGCTTGTCGGGAGGATCCTACGAGCAGTACTTC